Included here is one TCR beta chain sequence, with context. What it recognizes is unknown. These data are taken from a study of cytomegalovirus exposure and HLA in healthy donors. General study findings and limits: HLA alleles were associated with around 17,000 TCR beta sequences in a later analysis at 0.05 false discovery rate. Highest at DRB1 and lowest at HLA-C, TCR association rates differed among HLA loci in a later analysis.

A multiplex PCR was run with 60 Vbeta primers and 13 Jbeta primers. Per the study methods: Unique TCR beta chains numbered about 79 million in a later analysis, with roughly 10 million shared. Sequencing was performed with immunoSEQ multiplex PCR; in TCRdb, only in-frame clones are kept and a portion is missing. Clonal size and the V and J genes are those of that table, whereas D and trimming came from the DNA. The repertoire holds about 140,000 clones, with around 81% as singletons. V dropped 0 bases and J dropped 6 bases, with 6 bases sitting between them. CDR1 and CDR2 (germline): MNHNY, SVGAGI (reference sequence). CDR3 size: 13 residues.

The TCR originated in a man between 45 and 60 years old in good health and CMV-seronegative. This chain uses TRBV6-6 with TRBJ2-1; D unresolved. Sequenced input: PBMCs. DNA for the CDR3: TGTGCCAGCAGTTACTCGACTTTCAATGAGCAGTTCTTC. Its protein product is CASSYSTFNEQFF.